The TCR beta chain described here comes from a study of control samples from healthy donors and cancer patients. CDR1 and CDR2 from the germline V gene are SGDLS and YYNGEE. The CDR3 is 13 amino acids. Trimming took 0 bases from V and 4 from J, leaving 7 bases between them. TCRdb's copy holds only in-frame clones and misses some; the assay was immunoSEQ multiplex PCR. This sample has approximately 100,000 clones, with 90% found just once. This rearrangement joins TRBV9 to TRBJ1-1, with D hard to call. This clonotype originated in a human donor in good health. The donor label of this sample is uncertain. Sequencing was done on a sample of blood. The CDR3 region has the DNA TGTGCCAGCAGCGTAGCAGGAATCACTGAAGCTTTCTTT. This translates into CASSVAGITEAFF.